These 22 T cell receptor beta chains were sequenced from one sample in a study of T cell repertoires in cytomegalovirus infection. TCRdb fed the reads into MiXCR, producing one record per CDR3 protein. The table has more than 650,000 distinct CDR3 sequences, about 40% seen once. Input material: PBMCs. The receptor set was obtained from a human donor in good health (CMV status not recorded). Some clones in this sample may be carry-over from other donors' samples.

This clonotype occurred a few times. CDR3 in amino acids: CASSLLGAGGSYEQYF. The CDR3, as DNA: TGTGCCAGCAGTTTATTAGGGGCAGGGGGCTCCTACGAGCAGTACTTC. V usage is TRBV28 and J usage is TRBJ2-7, with 7 bases matching TRBD1. The CDR3 sequence is 16 residues long. CDR1 is MDHEN, CDR2 SYDVKM, per germline. The junction had 6 bases not matched to a gene; V was cut back by 1 base and J by 0 bases.

The CDR3 DNA reads as TGTGCCAGCAGTTGGAAGATTATGCCCAATCAGCCCCAGCATTTT. Amino acid sequence: CASSWKIMPNQPQHF. The chain employs TRBV27 and TRBJ1-5; D remains unclear. The CDR3 is made up of 15 amino acids. The V end was cut by 4 bases, the J end by 3 bases, with 13 bases between. The V gene's germline CDR1 is MNHEY and CDR2 SMNVEV (reference sequence).

The chain carries TRBV20-1 and TRBJ2-7; 12 bases are a match to TRBD2. J was trimmed by 2 bases and V by 2 bases; bases with no gene match: 7. Per the germline V gene, CDR1 is DFQATT and CDR2 is SNEGSKA (reference sequence). The CDR3 runs 16 residues. The CDR3 loop reads CSARNVLAGGTYEQYF. CDR3 sequence (DNA): TGCAGTGCTAGAAACGTACTAGCGGGAGGTACCTACGAGCAGTACTTC.

This clonotype was counted between two and nine times. The rearrangement links TRBV25-1 to TRBJ2-1; 10 nucleotides match TRBD2. Germline CDR1 reads MGHDK; CDR2 reads SYGVNS. With V trimmed by 2 bases and J by 8 bases, 15 bases remained unmatched. The CDR3 is 18 amino acids. The CDR3 DNA follows: TGTGCCAGCAGTGAAAGAGGGCTAGCGGGAGATCTTAGCGATGAGCAGTTCTTC. Amino acid sequence: CASSERGLAGDLSDEQFF.

A note on this clonotype: A much larger clonotype is one base distant, so this may be a read error. The chain couples TRBV7-8 to TRBJ2-7; 7 positions agree with TRBD1. This CDR3 comprises 16 residues. Germline CDR1 reads SGHVS; CDR2 reads FQNEAQ. CDR3 nucleotide sequence: TGTGCCAGCAGCTCCCCCCGGGACAGCGGCTCCTACGAGCAGTCCTTC. Translating gives CASSSPRDSGSYEQSF.

This clonotype has more than one count but fewer than ten. This rearrangement joins TRBV20-1 to TRBJ1-2, with a tentative D call TRBD1 (6 bases). With 1 base removed from V and 8 bases from J, the gap between germline ends came to 20 bases. The CDR3 length is 15 residues. Germline V gene lookup returns CDR1 DFQATT and CDR2 SNEGSKA (reference sequence). The CDR3 region has the DNA TGCAGTGCTAGAGGGCCGGATACAGGGAAGAGGGGCTACACCTTC. Translating gives CSARGPDTGKRGYTF.

About this clonotype: One base away lies a much larger clone, so this may be a sequencing read error. This rearrangement joins TRBV7-2 to TRBJ2-7; 7 bases match TRBD2. The CDR3 is 15 residues long. Looked up from germline, CDR1 is SGHTA and CDR2 is FQGNSA. V was pared by 1 base and J by 0 bases, with 3 bases of the junction left unmatched. The CDR3 here is CASSLVGRTSYEQYF. CDR3 in DNA: TGTGCCAGCAGCTTAGTCGGGAGGACCTCCTACGAGCAGTACTTC.

J is TRBJ1-4 and V is TRBV11-2; 7 nucleotides line up with TRBD1. The length of the CDR3 is 16 residues. V was clipped by 2 bases and J by 6 bases; unmatched bases: 9. CDR1 is SGHAT and CDR2 is FQNNGV in the germline V gene. The CDR3 nucleotides are TGTGCCAGCAGCTTAAGGTCGAGGGGGCAGGATGAAAAACTGTTTTTT. Amino acid sequence: CASSLRSRGQDEKLFF. The full variable domain, rest sourced from reference TRBV11-2 and TRBJ1-4, is EAGVAQSPRYKIIEKRQSVAFWCNPISGHATLYWYQQILGQGPKLLIQFQNNGVVDDSQLPKDRFSAERLKGVDSTLKIQPAKLEDSAVYLCASSLRSRGQDEKLFFGSGTQLSVL.

The chain combines TRBV7-6 with TRBJ2-5; 10 bases fit TRBD2. Germline assignment: CDR1 SGHVS and CDR2 FNYEAQ. V shed 5 bases and J 4 bases; nucleotides not matched to a gene: 4. The CDR3 loop spans 14 amino acids. Here the CDR3 reads CASSRAGGRETQYF. As DNA, the CDR3 is TGTGCCAGCAGCCGAGCGGGGGGGCGAGAGACCCAGTACTTC.

There are many counts of this clonotype. This sequence joins TRBV27 and TRBJ2-1; TRBD2 matches at 11 bases. The CDR3 has 14 residues. Per germline, CDR1 MNHEY and CDR2 SMNVEV (reference sequence). The junction had 2 bases not matched to a gene; V was cut back by 4 bases and J by 6 bases. The chain's CDR3 is CASSSGTSGNEQFF. As DNA, the CDR3 is TGTGCCAGCAGTTCCGGGACTAGCGGCAATGAGCAGTTCTTC.

The rearrangement joins TRBV7-9 to TRBJ1-2, with 9 bases fitting TRBD1. This CDR3 has 14 amino acids. In germline, CDR1 is SEHNR, CDR2 FQNEAQ (reference sequence). V dropped 7 bases and J dropped 6; count of bases not matched to a gene: 9. The CDR3 nucleotides read TGTGCCAGCAAAACAAACAGGGGGCCCCATGGCTACACCTTC. Protein product: CASKTNRGPHGYTF. Drawing the rest from reference TRBV7-9 and TRBJ1-2, the complete variable domain is DTGVSQNPRHKITKRGQNVTFRCDPISEHNRLYWYRQTLGQGPEFLTYFQNEAQLEKSRLLSDRFSAERPKGSFSTLEIQRTEQGDSAMYLCASKTNRGPHGYTFGSGTRLTVV.

The rearrangement links TRBV19 to TRBJ1-1; D is unclear. V was trimmed by 6 bases and J by 7 bases, leaving 9 bases between them. CDR1 is LNHDA and CDR2 is SQIVND in the germline V gene (reference sequence). This CDR3 spans 11 amino acids. The CDR3 bases are TGTGCCAGTAGAAGGTTTAGTGAAGCTTTCTTT. Translated, it gives CASRRFSEAFF.

The rearrangement links TRBV6-5 to TRBJ2-7, with a weak D call TRBD2 (6 bases). V was pared by 0 bases and J by 6 bases, with 15 bases between. This CDR3 has 15 residues. From germline, CDR1 is MNHEY and CDR2 SVGAGI. The CDR3 coding sequence is TGTGCCAGCAGTTACTCTGCCGGGACTCTTCTCGAGCAGTACTTC. The encoded protein is CASSYSAGTLLEQYF.

This sequence joins TRBV7-2 and TRBJ2-5; tentatively, D is TRBD2 (6 bases). CDR3 size: 14 residues. Between the trimmed V and J ends, which lost 5 bases and 4 bases, there was a span of 14 bases. The germline V gene has CDR1 SGHTA and CDR2 FQGNSA. The chain's CDR3 is CASSITTRRETQYF. The CDR3, as DNA: TGTGCCAGCAGCATCACGACTAGGAGAGAGACCCAGTACTTC. Full variable domain (remainder filled in from reference TRBV7-2 and TRBJ2-5): GAGVSQSPSNKVTEKGKDVELRCDPISGHTALYWYRQSLGQGLEFLIYFQGNSAPDKSGLPSDRFSAERTGGSVSTLTIQRTQQEDSAVYLCASSITTRRETQYFGPGTRLLVL.

V usage is TRBV28 and J usage is TRBJ2-3; a possible D gene is TRBD1 (5 bases). This CDR3 region has 16 residues. The V gene's germline CDR1 is MDHEN and CDR2 SYDVKM. The V gene lost 3 bases and the J gene lost 7 bases, with 20 bases spanning the gap. DNA of the CDR3: TGTGCCAGCAGTTTGTCAAGGGGTGGGCAAGCCTATACGCAGTATTTT. Its protein is CASSLSRGGQAYTQYF.

The chain recombines TRBV6-4 with TRBJ2-3; D is tentatively TRBD1 or TRBD2 (6 bases each). The ends were cut back, 6 bases at V and 7 bases at J, with 14 bases in the middle. Germline-derived CDR1 and CDR2 are MRHNA and SNTAGT. The CDR3 has 13 amino acids. The CDR3 sequence is CASSLEGGNTQYF. The CDR3 DNA reads TGTGCCAGCAGCCTCGAGGGGGGTAATACGCAGTATTTT.

This clonotype was recorded at least ten times. The junction departs from the called germline gene at one end, perhaps through a read error. The chain carries TRBV7-7 and TRBJ2-1; TRBD1 matches at 9 bases. The CDR3 has 13 amino acids. The germline V gene encodes CDR1 SSHAT and CDR2 FNYEAQ (reference sequence). The CDR3 nucleotides are TGTGCTAGCAGCCCGGACAGGGGAAATGAGCAGTTCTTC. It encodes CASSPDRGNEQFF.

The rearrangement uses TRBV6-6 and TRBJ2-7; D may be TRBD2 (5 bases). This CDR3 is 15 amino acids long. Germline assignment: CDR1 MNHNY and CDR2 SVGAGI (reference sequence). The V and J ends lost 5 bases and 3 bases respectively, with 17 bases between them. DNA for the CDR3: TGTGCCAGCAGTCCCAGTCTGGAGGCGGTCTACGAGCAGTACTTC. It encodes CASSPSLEAVYEQYF.

V gene TRBV28 combines with J gene TRBJ1-3; no clear D gene. The CDR3 consists of 12 residues. The V end was cut by 5 bases, the J end by 5 bases, with 7 bases between. Germline V CDR1 and CDR2: MDHEN, SYDVKM. The CDR3 region is CASSPGRNTIYF. Here the CDR3 DNA reads TGTGCCAGCAGTCCCGGGCGAAACACCATATATTTT.

This clonotype appeared a few times. The V and J genes are TRBV11-3 and TRBJ2-1, with 7 bases that match TRBD1. This CDR3 contains 15 residues. Germline V CDR1 and CDR2: SGHNT, YENEEA. The V segment lost 0 bases and the J segment 7 bases; nucleotides outside the gene matches: 6. CDR3 loop: CASSLDARGINEQFF. CDR3 DNA: TGTGCCAGCAGCTTAGACGCCAGGGGGATTAATGAGCAGTTCTTC.

This chain links TRBV6-1 with TRBJ2-1; 13 nucleotides line up with TRBD2. The CDR3 is made up of 15 amino acids. CDR1 and CDR2 from the germline V gene are MNHNS and SASEGT. Trimming at V came to 5 bases and at J to 10 bases, leaving 8 bases not matched to a gene. The CDR3 DNA is TGTGCCAGCAGTAGCGGGACTAGCGGGGCCAAGGAGCAGTTCTTC. Translation gives CASSSGTSGAKEQFF.

A few counts support this clonotype. V is TRBV20-1 and J is TRBJ2-5; D is uncertain. The CDR3 sequence is 14 residues long. Germline V gene lookup returns CDR1 DFQATT and CDR2 SNEGSKA (reference sequence). V gave up 6 bases and J gave up 1 base, with 15 bases separating them. The CDR3 spells CSAPERRTQETQYF. The CDR3 coding sequence is TGCAGTGCCCCCGAGCGTAGGACCCAAGAGACCCAGTACTTC.